These T cell receptor beta chains were read from a single sample in a study of beta chain features in type 1 diabetes. Repertoires were generated with immunoSEQ multiplex PCR, while TCRdb's copy carries only in-frame clones and drops some. The data hold hundreds of thousands of clones, with around 15% observed a single time. Sequences were obtained from naive CD4+ T cells from blood. The receptors were sampled from a man between 18 and 35 years old with type 1 diabetes. CDR3s include the opening cysteine and the closing phenylalanine or tryptophan. Fields, in order: V gene, J gene, D gene, clone size, CDR3 protein, CDR3 DNA. The D gene is left open where the match is weak. The size field is filled for only some rows; it gives once, few, many or a size class.

V: TRBV29-1; J: TRBJ1-1; D: -; size: few; CDR3: CSVLVQGKDTEAFF; DNA: TGCAGCGTTTTAGTCCAGGGGAAAGACACTGAAGCTTTCTTT
V: TRBV5-6; J: TRBJ1-2; D: TRBD1; size: few; CDR3: CASSTLQGSNGYTF; DNA: TGTGCCAGCAGCACCTTACAGGGGTCGAATGGCTACACCTTC
V: TRBV30; J: TRBJ1-2; D: -; size: -; CDR3: CAWHRGFGYTF; DNA: TGTGCCTGGCACCGGGGGTTTGGCTACACCTTC
V: TRBV4-1; J: TRBJ1-1; D: -; size: -; CDR3: CASSQDPQGLMNTEAFF; DNA: TGCGCCAGCAGCCAAGATCCGCAGGGGCTCATGAACACTGAAGCTTTCTTT
V: TRBV28; J: TRBJ1-5; D: -; size: few; CDR3: CASSFEGNSNQPQHF; DNA: TGTGCCAGCAGTTTCGAGGGAAATAGCAATCAGCCCCAGCATTTT
V: TRBV6-1; J: TRBJ2-7; D: TRBD1; size: few; CDR3: CASSRDRVDEQYF; DNA: TGTGCCAGCAGTCGGGACAGGGTGGACGAGCAGTACTTC
V: TRBV7-6; J: TRBJ2-1; D: -; size: -; CDR3: CASSLGLTELRDEQFF; DNA: TGTGCCAGCAGCTTAGGACTCACTGAACTCCGGGATGAGCAGTTCTTC
V: TRBV5-6; J: TRBJ1-4; D: -; size: -; CDR3: CASQGQPNEKLFF; DNA: TGTGCCTCCCAAGGGCAGCCAAATGAAAAACTGTTTTTT
V: TRBV2; J: TRBJ1-5; D: TRBD1; size: -; CDR3: CASSKQGNSNQPQHF; DNA: TGTGCCAGCTCAAAACAGGGGAATAGCAATCAGCCCCAGCATTTT
V: TRBV27; J: TRBJ2-7; D: -; size: few; CDR3: CASSSLRAGREQYF; DNA: TGTGCCAGCAGTTCCCTCCGGGCGGGGCGCGAGCAGTACTTC
V: TRBV19; J: TRBJ2-2; D: -; size: few; CDR3: CASNLGALDTGELFF; DNA: TGTGCCAGTAACCTTGGGGCGTTGGACACCGGGGAGCTGTTTTTT
V: TRBV7-9; J: TRBJ1-1; D: -; size: -; CDR3: CASSLEGLNTEAFF; DNA: TGTGCCAGCAGCTTAGAGGGATTGAACACTGAAGCTTTCTTT
V: TRBV18; J: TRBJ1-2; D: -; size: -; CDR3: CASSPPIGWDENYGYTF; DNA: TGTGCCAGCTCACCTCCTATAGGATGGGATGAAAACTATGGCTACACCTTC